Sequencing of this T cell receptor beta chain was carried out in a study of blood T cell repertoires in COVID-19. At the level of the study: The analysed material was cDNA or gDNA that came from T cells, B-cell-depleted T cells, or PBMCs.

In the original processing: Researchers report that nucleated cell counts were estimated from reference gene primer amplification. Generated by immunoSEQ multiplex PCR, the TCRdb table keeps only in-frame clones and is missing some. V and J calls and clone size are as listed in that table; D and trimming were resolved from the DNA. The sample has more than 60,000 clones; more than 75% are singletons. V was clipped by 3 bases and J by 2 bases, with 5 bases between them. The CDR3 is made up of 13 amino acids. CDR1 and CDR2 from the germline V gene are KGHDR and SFDVKD. The TCR originated in a human donor in a cohort sampled during active COVID-19. Specimen: peripheral blood. The gene calls are TRBV24-1 and TRBJ2-3; no clear D gene. The chain's CDR3 is CATSDDNTDTQYF. CDR3 in DNA: TGTGCCACCAGTGATGACAACACAGATACGCAGTATTTT.